The TCR beta chain described here comes from a study of blood T cell repertoires in COVID-19. Across the study: Material from acute and convalescent COVID-19 was sourced from the United States, Italy and Spain. The cDNA or gDNA used as material had been derived from T cells, B-cell-depleted T cells, or PBMCs.

Comments on this clone: A junction end diverges from the germline sequence, so it may reflect a read error.

Original data processing: Estimation of nucleated cell counts was performed using reference gene primer amplification. Profiling relied on immunoSEQ multiplex PCR, and the TCRdb table lists in-frame clones only, not all of them. V, J and clone size are those of that table, while D and trimming were read from the DNA. The repertoire consists of over 60,000 clones, with more than 80% occurring once and the leading ten covering 30% to 40%. The sequence was obtained from a woman of 80 years or more with active or convalescent COVID-19. The material sequenced was peripheral blood.

The CDR3 nucleotides read TGTGCCAGTAGTCGAGGACCGGGACTAGGCTGCACCTTC. This codes for CASSRGPGLGCTF. This chain links TRBV19 with TRBJ1-2; TRBD1 is a possible D gene (5 bases). The CDR3 loop spans 13 amino acids. Germline CDR1 is LNHDA and CDR2 is SQIVND (reference sequence).